This T cell receptor (beta chain) was captured in a study of control samples from healthy donors and cancer patients. Trimming left V 2 bases short and J 7 bases short, with 15 bases between. The CDR3 sequence is 13 residues long. In germline, CDR1 is SQVTM, CDR2 ANQGSEA. This clone turned up a few times. Sequenced by immunoSEQ multiplex PCR; TCRdb stores in-frame clones only, minus some. The sample includes tens of thousands of clones, about nine tenths seen only once; the top ten take 40%. The sequenced sample consisted of PBMCs. The genes are TRBV29-1 and TRBJ2-7, with D possibly TRBD2 on 6 matching bases. The source of this sequence is a man aged 50 or older with head and neck cancer. In DNA, the CDR3 is TGCAGCGTTGAACCTCTACGGGCGGGGGAGCAGTACTTC. Its protein is CSVEPLRAGEQYF.